This T cell receptor (beta chain) was identified during a study of cytomegalovirus exposure and HLA in healthy donors. Notes on the study in general: Presence/absence analyses treated sequencing depth as roughly uniform across donors. In an earlier analysis, about 90% or about 30%: the productive usage of most TCR beta V segments.

The ends were cut back, 0 bases at V and 6 bases at J, with 6 bases in the middle. The CDR3 consists of 11 residues. CDR1 and CDR2 (germline): DFQATT, SNEGSKA (reference sequence). The PCR had 60 Vbeta and 13 Jbeta primers. Generated by immunoSEQ multiplex PCR, the TCRdb table keeps only in-frame clones and is missing some. The sample has approximately 100,000 clones; 79% are singletons. Points on this clone: Its cognate antigen is unknown.

The chain has TRBV20-1 and TRBJ2-7; D might be TRBD1 (5 bases). This sequence originates from a middle-aged woman in good health and CMV-seronegative. Sequenced: PBMCs. In DNA, the CDR3 is TGCAGTGCTAGAGACAGGGCCGAGCAGTACTTC. Residues: CSARDRAEQYF.